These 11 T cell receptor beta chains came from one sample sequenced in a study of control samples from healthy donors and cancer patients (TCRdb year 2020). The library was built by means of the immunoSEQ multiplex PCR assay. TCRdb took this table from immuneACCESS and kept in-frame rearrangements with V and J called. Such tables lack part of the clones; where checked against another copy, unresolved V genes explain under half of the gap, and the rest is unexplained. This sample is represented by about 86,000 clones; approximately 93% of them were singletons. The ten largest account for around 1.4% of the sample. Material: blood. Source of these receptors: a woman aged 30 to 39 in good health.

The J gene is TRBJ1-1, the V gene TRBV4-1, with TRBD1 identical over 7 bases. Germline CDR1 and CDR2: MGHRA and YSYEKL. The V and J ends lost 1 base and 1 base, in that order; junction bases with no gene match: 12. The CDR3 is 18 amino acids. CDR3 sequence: CASSQVPSLGQENTEAFF. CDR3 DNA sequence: TGCGCCAGCAGCCAAGTCCCCAGCCTCGGACAGGAGAACACTGAAGCTTTCTTT.

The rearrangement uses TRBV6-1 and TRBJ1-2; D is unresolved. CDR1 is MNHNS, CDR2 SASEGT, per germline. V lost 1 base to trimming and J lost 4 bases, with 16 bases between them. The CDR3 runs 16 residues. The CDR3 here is CASSEVATWSRYGYTF. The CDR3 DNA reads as TGTGCCAGCAGTGAAGTAGCTACATGGAGTCGCTATGGCTACACCTTC.

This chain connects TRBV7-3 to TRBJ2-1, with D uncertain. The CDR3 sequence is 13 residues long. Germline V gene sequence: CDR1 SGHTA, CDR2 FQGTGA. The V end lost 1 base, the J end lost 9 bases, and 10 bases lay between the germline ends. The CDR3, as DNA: TGTGCCAGCAGCTTAAATCTAGGGTTTGAGCAGTTCTTC. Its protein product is CASSLNLGFEQFF.

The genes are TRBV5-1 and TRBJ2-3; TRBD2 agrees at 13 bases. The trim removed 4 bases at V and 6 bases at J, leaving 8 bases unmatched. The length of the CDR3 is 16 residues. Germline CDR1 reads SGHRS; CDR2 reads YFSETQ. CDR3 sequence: CASSVGTSGALDTQYF. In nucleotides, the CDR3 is TGCGCCAGCAGCGTAGGGACTAGCGGGGCTTTGGATACGCAGTATTTT.

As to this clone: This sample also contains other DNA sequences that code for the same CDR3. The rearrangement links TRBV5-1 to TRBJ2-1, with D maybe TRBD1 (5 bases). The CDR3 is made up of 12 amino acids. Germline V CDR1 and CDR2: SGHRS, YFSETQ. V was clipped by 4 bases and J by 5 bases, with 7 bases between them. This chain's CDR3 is CASSLQDNEQFF. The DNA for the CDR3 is TGCGCCAGCAGCCTACAGGACAATGAGCAGTTCTTC.

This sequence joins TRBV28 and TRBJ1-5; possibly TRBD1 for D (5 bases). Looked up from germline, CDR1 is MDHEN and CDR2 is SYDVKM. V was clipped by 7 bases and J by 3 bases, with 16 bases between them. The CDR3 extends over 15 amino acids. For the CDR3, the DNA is TGTGCCAGCAAGATGTCGGGACGGCTCAATCAGCCCCAGCATTTT. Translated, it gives CASKMSGRLNQPQHF.

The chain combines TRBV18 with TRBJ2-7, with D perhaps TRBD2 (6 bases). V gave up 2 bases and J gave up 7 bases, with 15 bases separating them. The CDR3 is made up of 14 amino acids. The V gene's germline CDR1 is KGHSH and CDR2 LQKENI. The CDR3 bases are TGTGCCAGCTCACCAGCGGGGACCCCTAGGGAGCAGTACTTC. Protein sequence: CASSPAGTPREQYF.

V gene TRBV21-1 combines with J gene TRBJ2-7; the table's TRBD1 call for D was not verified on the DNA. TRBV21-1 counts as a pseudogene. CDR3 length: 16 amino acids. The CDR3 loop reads CASSLRQGKSSYEQYF. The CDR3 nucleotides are TGTGCCAGCAGCTTGCGACAGGGAAAGAGCTCCTACGAGCAGTACTTC.

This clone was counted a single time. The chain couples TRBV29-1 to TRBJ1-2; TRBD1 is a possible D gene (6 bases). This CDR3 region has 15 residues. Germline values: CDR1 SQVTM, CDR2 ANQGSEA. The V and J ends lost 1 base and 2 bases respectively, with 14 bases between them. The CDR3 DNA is TGCAGCGTTGAAGCTCGGGACACTGTAAACTATGGCTACACCTTC. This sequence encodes CSVEARDTVNYGYTF.

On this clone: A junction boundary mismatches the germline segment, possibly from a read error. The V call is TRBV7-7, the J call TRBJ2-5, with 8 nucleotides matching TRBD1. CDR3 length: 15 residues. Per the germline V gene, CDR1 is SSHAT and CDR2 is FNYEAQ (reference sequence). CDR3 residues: CASSSLQGGQETQYF. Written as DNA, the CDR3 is TGTGCTAGCAGCTCTCTACAGGGGGGCCAAGAGACCCAGTACTTC.

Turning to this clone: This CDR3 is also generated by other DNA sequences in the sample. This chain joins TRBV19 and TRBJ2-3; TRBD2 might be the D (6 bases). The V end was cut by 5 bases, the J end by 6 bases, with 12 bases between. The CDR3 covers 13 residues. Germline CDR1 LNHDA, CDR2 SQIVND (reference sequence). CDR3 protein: CASSLGLADTQYF. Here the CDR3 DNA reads TGTGCCAGTAGTTTAGGCCTAGCGGATACGCAGTATTTT.